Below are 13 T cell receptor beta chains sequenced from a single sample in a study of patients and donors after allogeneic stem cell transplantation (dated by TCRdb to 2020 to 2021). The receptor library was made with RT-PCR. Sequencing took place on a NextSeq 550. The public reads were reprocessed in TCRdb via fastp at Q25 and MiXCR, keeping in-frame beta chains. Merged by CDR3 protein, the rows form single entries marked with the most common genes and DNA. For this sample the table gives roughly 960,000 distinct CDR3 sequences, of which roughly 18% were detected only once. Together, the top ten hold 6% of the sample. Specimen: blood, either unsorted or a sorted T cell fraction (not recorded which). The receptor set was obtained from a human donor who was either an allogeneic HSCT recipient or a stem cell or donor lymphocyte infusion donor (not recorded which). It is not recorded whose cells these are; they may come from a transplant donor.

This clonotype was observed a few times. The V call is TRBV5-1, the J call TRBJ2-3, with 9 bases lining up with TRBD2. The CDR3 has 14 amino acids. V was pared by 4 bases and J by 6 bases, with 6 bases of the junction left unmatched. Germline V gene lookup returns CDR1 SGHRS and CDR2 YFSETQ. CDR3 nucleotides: TGCGCCAGCAGCGGTAGCGGGAGCCCCGATACGCAGTATTTT. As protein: CASSGSGSPDTQYF.

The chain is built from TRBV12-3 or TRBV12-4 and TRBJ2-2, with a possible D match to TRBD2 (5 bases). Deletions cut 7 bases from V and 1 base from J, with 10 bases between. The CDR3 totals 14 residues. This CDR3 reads CASKRRQNTGELFF. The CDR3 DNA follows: TGTGCCAGCAAGCGGAGACAGAACACCGGGGAGCTGTTTTTT.

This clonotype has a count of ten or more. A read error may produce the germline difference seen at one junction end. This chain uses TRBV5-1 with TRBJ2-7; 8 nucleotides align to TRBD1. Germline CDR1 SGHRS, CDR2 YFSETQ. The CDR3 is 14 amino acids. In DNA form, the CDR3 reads TGTGCCAGCAGTTGGGACAGGAGCTCCTACGAGCAGTACTTC. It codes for CASSWDRSSYEQYF. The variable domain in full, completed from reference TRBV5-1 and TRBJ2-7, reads KAGVTQTPRYLIKTRGQQVTLSCSPISGHRSVSWYQQTPGQGLQFLFEYFSETQRNKGNFPGRFSGRQFSNSRSEMNVSTLELGDSALYLCASSWDRSSYEQYFGPGTRLTVT.

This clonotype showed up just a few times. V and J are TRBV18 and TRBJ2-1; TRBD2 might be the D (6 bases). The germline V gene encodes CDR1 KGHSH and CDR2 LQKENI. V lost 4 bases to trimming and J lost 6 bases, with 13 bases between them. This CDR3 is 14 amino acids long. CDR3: CASSLLREVNEQFF. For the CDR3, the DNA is TGTGCCAGCTCACTCCTCAGGGAGGTCAATGAGCAGTTCTTC.

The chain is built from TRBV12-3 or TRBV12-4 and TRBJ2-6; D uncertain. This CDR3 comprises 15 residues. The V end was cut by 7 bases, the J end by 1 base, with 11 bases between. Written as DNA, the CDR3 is TGTGCCAGCATTCCCCTCTCATCTGGGGCCAACGTCCTGACTTTC. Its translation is CASIPLSSGANVLTF.

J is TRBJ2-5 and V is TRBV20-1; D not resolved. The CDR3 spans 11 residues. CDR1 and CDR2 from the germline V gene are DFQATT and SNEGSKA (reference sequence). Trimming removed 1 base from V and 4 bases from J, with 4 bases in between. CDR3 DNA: TGCAGTGCTAGAGTCACAGAGACCCAGTACTTC. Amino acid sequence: CSARVTETQYF.

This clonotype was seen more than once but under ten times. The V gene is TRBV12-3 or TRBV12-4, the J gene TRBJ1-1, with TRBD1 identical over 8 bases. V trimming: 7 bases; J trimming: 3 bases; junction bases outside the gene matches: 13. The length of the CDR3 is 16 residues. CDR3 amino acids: CASTIDRGIGDTEAFF. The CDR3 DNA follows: TGTGCCAGCACCATCGACAGGGGAATTGGGGACACTGAAGCTTTCTTT.

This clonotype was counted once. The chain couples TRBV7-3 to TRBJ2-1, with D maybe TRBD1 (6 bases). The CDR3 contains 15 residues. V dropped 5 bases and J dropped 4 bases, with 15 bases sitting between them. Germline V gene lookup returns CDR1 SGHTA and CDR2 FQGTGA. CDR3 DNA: TGTGCCAGCAGCCCCTGGCAGGGGTCGTACAATGAGCAGTTCTTC. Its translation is CASSPWQGSYNEQFF. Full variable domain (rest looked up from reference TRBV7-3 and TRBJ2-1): GAGVSQTPSNKVTEKGKYVELRCDPISGHTALYWYRQSLGQGPEFLIYFQGTGAADDSGLPNDRFFAVRPEGSVSTLKIQRTERGDSAVYLCASSPWQGSYNEQFFGPGTRLTVL.

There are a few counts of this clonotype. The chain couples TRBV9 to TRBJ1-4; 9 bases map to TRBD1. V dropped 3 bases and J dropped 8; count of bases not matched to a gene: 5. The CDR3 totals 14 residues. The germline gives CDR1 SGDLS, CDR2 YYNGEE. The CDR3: CASSAGTGSEKLFF. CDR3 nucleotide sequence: TGTGCCAGCAGCGCTGGGACAGGGAGCGAAAAACTGTTTTTT.

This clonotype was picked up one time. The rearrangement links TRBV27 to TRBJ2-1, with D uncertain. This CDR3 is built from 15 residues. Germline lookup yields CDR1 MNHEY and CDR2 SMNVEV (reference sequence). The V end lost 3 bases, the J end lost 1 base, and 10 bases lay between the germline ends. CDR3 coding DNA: TGTGCCAGCAGTTTTACTTGGGATTCCTACAATGAGCAGTTCTTC. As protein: CASSFTWDSYNEQFF.

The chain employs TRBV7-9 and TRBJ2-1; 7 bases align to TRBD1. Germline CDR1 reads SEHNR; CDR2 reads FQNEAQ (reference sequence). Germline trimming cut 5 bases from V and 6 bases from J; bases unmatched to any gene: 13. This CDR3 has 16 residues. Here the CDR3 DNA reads TGTGCCAGCAGCCACGGGACAGCCATCGCCAGCAATGAGCAGTTCTTC. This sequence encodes CASSHGTAIASNEQFF. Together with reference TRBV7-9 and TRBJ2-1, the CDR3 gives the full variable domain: DTGVSQNPRHKITKRGQNVTFRCDPISEHNRLYWYRQTLGQGPEFLTYFQNEAQLEKSRLLSDRFSAERPKGSFSTLEIQRTEQGDSAMYLCASSHGTAIASNEQFFGPGTRLTVL.

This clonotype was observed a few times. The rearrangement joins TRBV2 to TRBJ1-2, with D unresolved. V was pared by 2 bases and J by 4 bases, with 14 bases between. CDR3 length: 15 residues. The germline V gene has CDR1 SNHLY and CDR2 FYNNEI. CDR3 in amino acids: CASSENRALLYGYTF. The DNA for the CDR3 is TGTGCCAGCAGTGAAAACCGTGCCCTCCTCTATGGCTACACCTTC.

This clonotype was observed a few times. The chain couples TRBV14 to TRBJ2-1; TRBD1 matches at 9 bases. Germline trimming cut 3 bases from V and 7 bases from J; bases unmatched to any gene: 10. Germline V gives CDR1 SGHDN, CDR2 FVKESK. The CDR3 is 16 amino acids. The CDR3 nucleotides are TGTGCCAGCAGCCATCGTATCACAGGGGGCCGTAATGAGCAGTTCTTC. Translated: CASSHRITGGRNEQFF.